A single TCR beta chain is shown here with its context. Antigen: not known. Time point denoted: peripheral blood 6 weeks after treatment start. Patients were living with locally advanced or metastatic urothelial carcinoma. The data derive from a study of PD-L1 blockade in urothelial cancer. Whole-study context: Prior regimens of chemotherapy numbered 0 to 3 per patient.

V lost 6 bases to trimming and J lost 3 bases; unmatched junction nucleotides: 10. The CDR3 consists of 16 residues. CDR1 is LNHDA, CDR2 SQIVND, per germline (reference sequence). Data came from immunoSEQ multiplex PCR; TCRdb stores just in-frame clones and leaves some out. Of around 19,000 clones in the sample, around four fifths are singletons; the top ten hold 1.5% to 2%. Overall study results and limits: TCR clonality was measured in pretreatment peripheral blood. Clonality below the median predicted better survival.

The specimen comprised PBMCs, sampled around atezolizumab (anti-PD-L1) treatment. The TCR was taken from a man aged 45-65 years with urothelial cancer. The V and J genes are TRBV19 and TRBJ1-2; 10 nucleotides agree with TRBD1. CDR3 in amino acids: CASRRDRGRGDYGYTF. The DNA of the CDR3 is TGTGCCAGTAGGAGAGACAGGGGGCGAGGGGACTATGGCTACACCTTC.